The 3 T cell receptor beta chains reported below all come from one sample, sequenced in a study of response to subunit inactivated influenza vaccine. Via MiXCR, TCRdb re-called the RT-PCR reads, giving one row per CDR3 protein. This table holds around 790,000 distinct CDR3 sequences, around 21% found once. The sample was PBMCs from blood, taken 4 to 6 days after vaccination. These receptors all come from a man in his forties or fifties who received an inactivated influenza vaccine.

This clonotype was seen a few times. J is TRBJ2-3 and V is TRBV10-3, with 9 bases that match TRBD2. V trimming: 4 bases; J trimming: 3 bases; junction bases outside the gene matches: 2. The CDR3 has 14 amino acids. The germline V gene encodes CDR1 ENHRY and CDR2 SYGVKD. CDR3 in amino acids: CAISVTSGTDTQYF. The CDR3 bases are TGTGCCATCAGTGTGACTAGCGGAACAGATACGCAGTATTTT.

V is TRBV7-9 and J is TRBJ2-1, with 7 bases fitting TRBD1. The V gene end was trimmed by 7 bases and the J gene end by 5 bases; junction bases not matched to a gene: 14. The CDR3 runs to 16 residues. From germline, CDR1 is SEHNR and CDR2 FQNEAQ (reference sequence). CDR3 residues: CASTKWGTEKDNEQFF. The CDR3 DNA is TGTGCCAGCACCAAATGGGGGACAGAAAAAGACAATGAGCAGTTCTTC. The complete variable domain, with remaining parts taken from reference TRBV7-9 and TRBJ2-1, reads DTGVSQNPRHKITKRGQNVTFRCDPISEHNRLYWYRQTLGQGPEFLTYFQNEAQLEKSRLLSDRFSAERPKGSFSTLEIQRTEQGDSAMYLCASTKWGTEKDNEQFFGPGTRLTVL.

This clonotype has more than one count but fewer than ten. The chain recombines TRBV9 with TRBJ2-2; no reliable D call. The V gene's germline CDR1 is SGDLS and CDR2 YYNGEE. The V and J ends lost 0 bases and 7 bases respectively, with 10 bases between them. CDR3 length equals 14 residues. The CDR3 DNA sequence: TGTGCCAGCAGCGTAGGGGTGATTGGCGGGGAGCTGTTTTTT. It is translated as CASSVGVIGGELFF.